The T cell receptor beta chain described here comes from a study of blood T cell repertoires in COVID-19 (dated by TCRdb to the early 2020s). Broadly, across the study: Samples from collaborators originated in the United States, Italy and Spain and spanned both the acute and convalescent phases of COVID-19. The prospective study material was composed of cDNA or gDNA derived from T cells, B-cell-depleted T cells, or PBMCs. Subjects who had been exposed to COVID-19, were actively infected with it, or had recovered from it provided the deeply sampled blood TCRbeta repertoires that made up the dataset. The repertoires were released in a freely available public database intended as a resource for research on the immune response to SARS-CoV-2. Samples came from the ongoing ImmuneRACE study (first 160 participants) plus 1,254 subjects from 6 global collaborators. The sample metadata nearly always contained a de-identified subject ID, COVID-19 status, age in years and sex. HLA class I and class II types, where available, came from metadata supplied by the sample provider rather than from assay-based typing. General conclusions and limits of the study: How much clinical and demographic metadata was included differed by source and by participant, and the metadata was provided uncurated.

Taken from the germline V gene (reference sequence), the CDR1 and CDR2 loops are LNHDA and SQIVND. Measured from the cysteine to the phenylalanine, the CDR3 is 14 residues long. Left in the record is the CDR3 DNA by itself, 42 bases read in frame from the first base. Ends trimmed: V by 3 bases, J by 1 base; bases unmatched to a gene: 2. TCRbeta CDR3 regions were amplified from genomic DNA using the immunoSEQ Assay, a bias-controlled multiplex PCR. On the study's bioinformatics: Nucleated cell counts per sample were estimated from amplification of reference gene primers within the assay. To quantify the absolute abundance of each unique TCRbeta CDR3 rearrangement, sequence reads were collapsed and filtered. For each sample, productive Simpson clonality was calculated by taking the square root of Simpson's diversity index across productive rearrangements. TCRdb retrieved this table from immuneACCESS and kept in-frame rearrangements only. Not all clones are present; in checked studies, unresolved V genes account for under half, and no reason is known for the remainder. The DNA was the basis for D and trimming; V, J and clone size are from that table. The sample table records some 100,000 clones; roughly 84% of these occur just once. The ten biggest clones cover roughly 12% of the sample.

To note about this clone: This receptor's antigen is unknown. No base quality information exists; no much larger clone differs at one position.

Collaborating institutions collected whole blood in K2EDTA tubes following their own protocols. For TCRbeta analysis, collaborators shipped samples as frozen whole blood, isolated PBMCs, or DNA extracted from either of those sample types. The source material was peripheral blood. Recombination connected TRBV19 to TRBJ1-1, with 7 bases in between that match TRBD1. This TCR derives from a human donor in a cohort sampled during active COVID-19. The CDR3 loop reads CASSIRGPNTEAFF. The DNA is TGTGCCAGTAGTATTAGGGGGCCGAACACTGAAGCTTTCTTT.